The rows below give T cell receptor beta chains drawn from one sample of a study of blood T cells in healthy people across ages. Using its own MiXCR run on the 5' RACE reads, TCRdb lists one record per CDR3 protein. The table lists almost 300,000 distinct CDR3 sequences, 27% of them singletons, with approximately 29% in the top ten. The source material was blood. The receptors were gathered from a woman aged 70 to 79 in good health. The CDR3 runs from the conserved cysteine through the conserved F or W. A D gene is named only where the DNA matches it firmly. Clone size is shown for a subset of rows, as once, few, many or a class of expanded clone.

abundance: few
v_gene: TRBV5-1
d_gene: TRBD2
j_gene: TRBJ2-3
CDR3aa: CASSLVLAGGTDTQYF
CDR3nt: TGCGCCAGCAGCTTAGTACTAGCGGGAGGCACAGATACGCAGTATTTT

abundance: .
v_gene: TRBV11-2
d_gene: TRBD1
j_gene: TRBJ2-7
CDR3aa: CASRLTGTGAYEQYF
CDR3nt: TGTGCCAGCAGACTAACCGGGACAGGGGCCTACGAGCAGTACTTC

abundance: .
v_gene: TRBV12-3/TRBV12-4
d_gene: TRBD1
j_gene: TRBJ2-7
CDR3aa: CASRKGQGVDEQYF
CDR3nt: TGTGCCAGCAGAAAGGGACAGGGTGTGGACGAGCAGTACTTC

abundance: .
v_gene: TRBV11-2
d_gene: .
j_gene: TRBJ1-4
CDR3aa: CASSLGRDKEKLFF
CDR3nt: TGTGCCAGCAGCTTAGGCAGGGATAAGGAAAAACTGTTTTTT

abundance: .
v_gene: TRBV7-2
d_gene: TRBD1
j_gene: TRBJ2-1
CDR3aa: CASSFWTGTNFDQFF
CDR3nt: TGTGCCAGCAGCTTTTGGACAGGGACCAATTTTGATCAGTTCTTC

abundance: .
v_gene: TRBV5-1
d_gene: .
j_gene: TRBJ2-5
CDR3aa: CASSFRPGQETQYF
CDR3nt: TGCGCCAGCAGCTTTAGACCGGGCCAAGAGACCCAGTACTTC

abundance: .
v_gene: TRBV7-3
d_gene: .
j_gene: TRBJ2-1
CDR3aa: CASSLSTESSNEQFF
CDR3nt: TGTGCCAGCAGCTTATCCACGGAGTCAAGCAATGAGCAGTTCTTC

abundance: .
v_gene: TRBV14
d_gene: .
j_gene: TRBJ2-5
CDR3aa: CASSQLKVTETQYF
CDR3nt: TGTGCCAGCAGCCAACTAAAAGTTACAGAGACCCAGTACTTC

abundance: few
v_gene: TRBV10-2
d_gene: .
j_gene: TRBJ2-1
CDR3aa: CASSDRSAKNEQFF
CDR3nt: TGCGCCAGCAGTGATCGGAGTGCTAAAAATGAGCAGTTCTTC

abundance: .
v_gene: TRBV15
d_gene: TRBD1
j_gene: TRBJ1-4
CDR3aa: CATSRRPQGRQAANEKLFF
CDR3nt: TGTGCCACCAGCAGACGTCCACAGGGGAGGCAGGCTGCTAATGAAAAACTGTTTTTT

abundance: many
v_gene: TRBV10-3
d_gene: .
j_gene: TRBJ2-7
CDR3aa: CAIKGEYEQYF
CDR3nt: TGTGCCATCAAGGGGGAATACGAGCAGTACTTC

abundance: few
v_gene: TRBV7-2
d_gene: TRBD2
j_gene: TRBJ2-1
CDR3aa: CASSVPGLAGVEQFF
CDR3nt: TGTGCCAGCAGCGTCCCGGGACTAGCGGGAGTTGAGCAGTTCTTC

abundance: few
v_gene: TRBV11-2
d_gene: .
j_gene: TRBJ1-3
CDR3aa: CASSHTEQGRRGNTIYF
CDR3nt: TGTGCCAGCAGCCATACTGAACAAGGGCGTCGTGGAAACACCATATATTTT

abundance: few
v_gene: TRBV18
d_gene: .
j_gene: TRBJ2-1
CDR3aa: CASSPVRQRTSYNEQFF
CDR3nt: TGTGCCAGCTCACCGGTAAGGCAAAGGACCTCCTACAATGAGCAGTTCTTC

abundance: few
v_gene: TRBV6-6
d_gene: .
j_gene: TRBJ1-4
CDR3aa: CASSQQGSDEKLFF
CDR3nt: TGTGCCAGCAGTCAACAGGGCTCTGATGAAAAACTGTTTTTT

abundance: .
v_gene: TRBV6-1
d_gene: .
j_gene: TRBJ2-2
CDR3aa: CASSSLSLGDNANTGELFF
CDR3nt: TGTGCCAGCAGTAGCTTGTCTTTAGGGGACAACGCGAACACCGGGGAGCTGTTTTTT

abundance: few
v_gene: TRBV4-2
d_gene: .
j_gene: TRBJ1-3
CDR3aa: CASSQDLPANTIYF
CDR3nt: TGTGCCAGCAGCCAAGATCTGCCGGCTAACACCATATATTTT

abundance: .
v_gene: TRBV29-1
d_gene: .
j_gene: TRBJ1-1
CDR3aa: CSVGSGANTEAFF
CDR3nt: TGCAGCGTTGGCTCAGGGGCCAACACTGAAGCTTTCTTT

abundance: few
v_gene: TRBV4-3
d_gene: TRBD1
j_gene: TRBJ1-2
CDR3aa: CASSQGDRLIHGYTF
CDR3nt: TGCGCCAGCAGCCAAGGGGACAGGTTGATCCATGGCTACACCTTC

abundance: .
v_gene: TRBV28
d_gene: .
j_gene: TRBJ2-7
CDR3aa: CASSLPGRVSYEQYF
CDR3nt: TGTGCCAGCAGTTTACCCGGGAGAGTGTCCTACGAGCAGTACTTC

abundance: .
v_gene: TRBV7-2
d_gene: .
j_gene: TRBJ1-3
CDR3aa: CASSVRQFSSGNTIYF
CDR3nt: TGTGCCAGCAGCGTCCGACAGTTCTCCTCTGGAAACACCATATATTTT

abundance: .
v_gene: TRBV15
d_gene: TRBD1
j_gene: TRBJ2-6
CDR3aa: CATSRQTGGSGANVLTF
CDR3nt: TGTGCCACCAGCAGGCAGACAGGGGGCTCTGGGGCCAACGTCCTGACTTTC

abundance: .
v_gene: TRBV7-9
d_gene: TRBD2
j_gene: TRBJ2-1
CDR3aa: CASLTHGRSSYNEQFF
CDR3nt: TGTGCCAGCCTAACCCACGGGAGGAGCTCCTACAATGAGCAGTTCTTC

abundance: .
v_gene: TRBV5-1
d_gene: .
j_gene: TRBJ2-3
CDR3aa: CASSLVRESTDTQYF
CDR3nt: TGCGCCAGCAGCTTGGTGCGCGAAAGCACAGATACGCAGTATTTT

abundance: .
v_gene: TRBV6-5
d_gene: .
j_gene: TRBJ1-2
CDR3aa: CASSYSASGNYGYTF
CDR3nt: TGTGCCAGCAGTTACTCGGCCTCCGGGAACTATGGCTACACCTTC

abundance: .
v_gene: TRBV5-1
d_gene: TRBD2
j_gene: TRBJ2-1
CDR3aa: CASRPEVSGARDEQFF
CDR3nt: TGCGCCAGCAGGCCGGAAGTTAGCGGGGCCCGGGATGAGCAGTTCTTC

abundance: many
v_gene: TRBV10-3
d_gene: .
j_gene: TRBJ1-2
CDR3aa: CAISDRTANYGYTF
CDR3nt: TGTGCCATCAGTGATAGGACGGCTAACTATGGCTACACCTTC

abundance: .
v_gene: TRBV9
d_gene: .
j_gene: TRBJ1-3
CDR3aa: CASSVTNSGNTIYF
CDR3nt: TGTGCCAGCAGCGTAACCAACTCTGGAAACACCATATATTTT

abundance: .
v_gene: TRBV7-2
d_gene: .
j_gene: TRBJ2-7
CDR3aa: CTSSLAWGGLYEQYF
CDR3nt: TGTACCAGCAGCTTGGCTTGGGGGGGGCTCTACGAGCAGTACTTC

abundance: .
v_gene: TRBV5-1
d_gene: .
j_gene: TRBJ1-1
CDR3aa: CASTSLGRDGTEAFF
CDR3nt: TGCGCCAGCACTTCATTGGGCAGGGACGGCACTGAAGCTTTCTTT

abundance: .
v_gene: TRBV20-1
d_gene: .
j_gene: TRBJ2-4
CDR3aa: CSARPLSGYYIQYF
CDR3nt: TGCAGTGCTAGACCTCTTAGCGGATACTACATTCAGTACTTC

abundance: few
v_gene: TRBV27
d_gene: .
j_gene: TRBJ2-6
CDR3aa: CASGSSGSGANVLTF
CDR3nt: TGTGCCAGCGGGTCTTCAGGGTCTGGGGCCAACGTCCTGACTTTC

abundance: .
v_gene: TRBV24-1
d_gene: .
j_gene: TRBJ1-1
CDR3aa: CATRSGNGLNTEAFF
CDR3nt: TGTGCCACCAGGTCCGGGAACGGGTTGAACACTGAAGCTTTCTTT